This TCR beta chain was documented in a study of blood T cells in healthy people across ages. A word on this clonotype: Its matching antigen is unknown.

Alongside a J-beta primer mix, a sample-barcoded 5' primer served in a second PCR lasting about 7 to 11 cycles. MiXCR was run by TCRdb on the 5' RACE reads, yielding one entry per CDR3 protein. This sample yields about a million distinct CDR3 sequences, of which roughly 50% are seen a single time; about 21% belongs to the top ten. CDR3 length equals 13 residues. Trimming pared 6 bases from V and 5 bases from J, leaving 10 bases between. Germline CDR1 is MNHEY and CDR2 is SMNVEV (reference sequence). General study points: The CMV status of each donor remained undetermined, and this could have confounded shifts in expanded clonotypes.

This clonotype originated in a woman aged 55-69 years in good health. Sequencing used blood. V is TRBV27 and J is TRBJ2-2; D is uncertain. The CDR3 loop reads CASSTEITGELFF. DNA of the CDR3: TGTGCCAGCAGCACAGAAATAACCGGGGAGCTGTTTTTT.